Reported below is one T cell receptor beta chain. No antigen is known for it. This entry comes from a study of regulatory T cells in long-lasting Graves disease. At the level of the study: Those with persistent Graves' disease had received antithyroid drugs for over 5 years with positive TSH receptor antibodies. Study-level points and caveats: TRBV28 was favored in persistent disease, as were TRBJ1-2 and TRBJ2-5.

The authors built TCR beta libraries using iRepertoire HTBI primers and Arm-PCR of CDR3 regions. TCRdb analysed the multiplex PCR reads with MiXCR anew, one entry per CDR3 protein. The sample shows hundreds of thousands of distinct CDR3 sequences, around a fifth of them seen only once. Time point noted: persistent/refractory GD, antithyroid drugs over 5 years with positive TRAb. The TCR library used RNA extracted from PBMCs. Approximately 10 milliliters of peripheral blood went into EDTA tubes. This CDR3 is 16 amino acids long. Per the germline V gene, CDR1 is LGHDT and CDR2 is YNNKEL (reference sequence). V lost 4 bases to trimming and J lost 4 bases, with 17 bases between them.

The sequence came from a female donor with Graves disease. The gene calls are TRBV3-1 and TRBJ2-1; tentatively, D is TRBD2 (6 bases). The specimen comprised peripheral blood mononuclear cells (PBMCs), sampled when the disease was refractory, from a patient treated with antithyroid drugs. The CDR3 sequence: CASSLFAGTQYNEQFF. The CDR3 region has the DNA TGTGCCAGCAGCCTATTCGCCGGGACTCAATACAATGAGCAGTTCTTC.